Each of the 19 T cell receptor beta chains below was sequenced from the same sample in a study of Graves' ophthalmopathy and Graves' hyperthyroidism (dated by TCRdb to the late 2010s). The sample was run on an Illumina HiSeq 2000. For repertoire sequencing, TCR beta CDR3 regions were amplified from RNA transcripts. The first round of RT-PCR was done with HTBI primers and the Qiagen OneStep RT-PCR kit, and was followed by a second round of multiplex PCR, then size selection and purification. Using fastp at Q25 and MiXCR, TCRdb reprocessed the public reads and kept productive beta chains. CDR3 protein duplicates are merged, each entry listing the most common genes and DNA. The sample table contains about 180,000 distinct CDR3 sequences; only one count was recorded for under 40% of them. Of the sample, around 5.8% is held by the ten largest clones. The sample was peripheral blood. The receptors stem from a woman aged 40 to 50 with Graves' ophthalmopathy. Donor details come from another sample of the same person, matched by shared clones.

This clonotype occurred once. This sequence joins TRBV7-2 and TRBJ2-7; TRBD1 matches at 10 bases. The germline CDR1 and CDR2 sequences are SGHTA and FQGNSA. J was trimmed by 4 bases and V by 4 bases; bases with no gene match: 4. CDR3 size: 14 residues. In DNA, the CDR3 is TGTGCCAGCAGCTCCCGACAGGGGGCGTACGAGCAGTACTTC. It encodes CASSSRQGAYEQYF.

The CDR3 here is CASKVGQNLAYEQYF. The DNA of the CDR3 is TGTGCCAGCAAGGTGGGACAGAACCTTGCCTACGAGCAGTACTTC. This chain uses TRBV6-1 with TRBJ2-7; 7 nucleotides line up with TRBD1. This CDR3 region has 15 residues. The germline V gene has CDR1 MNHNS and CDR2 SASEGT. After removal of 7 bases from V and 2 bases from J, the junction contained 11 bases not matched to a gene.

This clonotype has a count of ten or more. The chain joins TRBV19 to TRBJ2-7, with 8 bases matching TRBD1. V gave up 5 bases and J gave up 2 bases; unmatched junction bases: 8. The CDR3 loop spans 15 amino acids. Germline V gene data show CDR1 as LNHDA and CDR2 as SQIVND (reference sequence). The CDR3 DNA sequence: TGTGCCAGTAGTTCACCGGGACAGGAGGCCTACGAGCAGTACTTC. Translation gives CASSSPGQEAYEQYF.

The chain carries TRBV11-2 and TRBJ2-2; 10 nucleotides line up with TRBD2. CDR3 length equals 16 residues. The germline V gene encodes CDR1 SGHAT and CDR2 FQNNGV. J was trimmed by 4 bases and V by 3 bases; bases with no gene match: 5. The CDR3 DNA follows: TGTGCCAGCAGCTTCTCCAGCGGGAGGGGCACCGGGGAGCTGTTTTTT. Its protein product is CASSFSSGRGTGELFF.

This chain uses TRBV6-2 or TRBV6-3 with TRBJ2-7; maybe TRBD2 (5 bases). CDR1 and CDR2 from the germline V gene are MNHEY and SVGEGT. This CDR3 has 12 amino acids. The germline V and J ends were trimmed by 7 bases and 2 bases, with 9 bases remaining between them. CDR3 region: CASTPGTYEQYF. DNA of the CDR3: TGTGCCAGCACCCCGGGGACCTACGAGCAGTACTTC.

This clonotype was detected many times. The junction differs from germline at one of its ends, possibly a read error. The chain employs TRBV24-1 and TRBJ2-5; TRBD1 aligns across 10 bases. The germline CDR1 and CDR2 sequences are KGHDR and SFDVKD. The CDR3 totals 13 residues. The CDR3 region has the DNA TGTGCCACCGGGACAGGGGTGCAAGAGGCCCAGTACTTC. It translates to CATGTGVQEAQYF.

This clonotype was detected once. This chain joins TRBV6-1 and TRBJ2-7, with 11 bases fitting TRBD2. V lost 6 bases and J lost 3; bases outside the gene matches: 4. Germline V gene lookup returns CDR1 MNHNS and CDR2 SASEGT. The CDR3 runs to 14 residues. CDR3 protein: CASSETSGNYEQYF. The CDR3 DNA reads as TGTGCCAGCAGCGAGACTAGCGGGAACTACGAGCAGTACTTC.

The gene calls are TRBV7-2 and TRBJ2-5, with 7 bases that match TRBD2. V lost 5 bases, J lost 4 bases, and 7 bases stayed unmatched. CDR3 size: 14 residues. Germline-derived CDR1 and CDR2 are SGHTA and FQGNSA. The CDR3 DNA reads TGTGCCAGCAGCCCCAACGGGGGGTCAGAGACCCAGTACTTC. Translating it yields CASSPNGGSETQYF.

The rearrangement links TRBV24-1 to TRBJ1-1; 7 nucleotides align to TRBD1. The CDR3 runs to 14 residues. After removal of 4 bases from V and 2 bases from J, the junction contained 3 bases not matched to a gene. Germline-derived CDR1 and CDR2 are KGHDR and SFDVKD. For the CDR3, the DNA is TGTGCCACCAGTGACGGGACAGCCAACACTGAAGCTTTCTTT. It codes for CATSDGTANTEAFF.

This clonotype was detected a few times. This sequence joins TRBV18 and TRBJ1-2, with 9 bases that match TRBD1. CDR1 and CDR2 (germline): KGHSH, LQKENI. The CDR3 consists of 15 residues. After removal of 3 bases from V and 3 bases from J, the junction contained 5 bases not matched to a gene. The CDR3 protein is CASSPRQGVDYGYTF. In DNA, the CDR3 is TGTGCCAGCTCACCCAGACAGGGGGTCGACTATGGCTACACCTTC.

This clonotype came up many times. The V call is TRBV20-1, the J call TRBJ1-2; possible D gene TRBD1, 5 bases. This CDR3 is 12 amino acids long. V was cut by 3 bases and J by 3 bases, with 8 bases left in between. Germline values: CDR1 DFQATT, CDR2 SNEGSKA (reference sequence). CDR3 in amino acids: CSARPGYYGYTF. The DNA of the CDR3 is TGCAGTGCTAGGCCAGGGTACTATGGCTACACCTTC.

The chain recombines TRBV2 with TRBJ1-1, with 7 nucleotides matching TRBD1. In germline, CDR1 is SNHLY, CDR2 FYNNEI. The V segment lost 6 bases and the J segment 11 bases; nucleotides outside the gene matches: 3. This CDR3 comprises 10 residues. CDR3 sequence: CASRTGTAFF. The CDR3, as DNA: TGTGCCAGCAGGACAGGGACCGCTTTCTTT.

This clonotype was seen at least ten times. The chain employs TRBV7-2 and TRBJ2-7, with 7 nucleotides matching TRBD2. The CDR3 is 14 amino acids. Germline values: CDR1 SGHTA, CDR2 FQGNSA. V dropped 0 bases and J dropped 7; count of bases not matched to a gene: 6. In nucleotides, the CDR3 is TGTGCCAGCAGCTTAGCGGCGGGGGTGAGAGAGCAGTACTTC. Its translation is CASSLAAGVREQYF.

This clonotype occurred many times. The chain has TRBV6-4 and TRBJ1-1; unclear D gene. With 4 bases removed from V and 1 base from J, the gap between germline ends came to 25 bases. Germline V gene sequence: CDR1 MRHNA, CDR2 SNTAGT. The CDR3 spans 19 residues. DNA for the CDR3: TGTGCCAGCAGTGGGAAGGACCACAAGAAAAAAAATTCGAACACTGAAGCTTTCTTT. Its protein product is CASSGKDHKKKNSNTEAFF.

The chain uses TRBV2 and TRBJ1-2, with 7 bases that match TRBD1. Trimming removed 7 bases from V and 1 base from J; junction bases left unmatched: 12. The CDR3 covers 16 residues. Germline loops: CDR1 SNHLY, CDR2 FYNNEI. CDR3 coding DNA: TGTGCCAGCACCCAAGGACAGGCGGGGGTTAACTATGGCTACACCTTC. Its translation: CASTQGQAGVNYGYTF.

In this sample, this clonotype turned up many times. The chain uses TRBV6-5 and TRBJ1-5; no firm D call. The CDR3 sequence is 16 residues long. The germline V and J ends were trimmed by 0 bases and 6 bases, with 15 bases remaining between them. CDR1 MNHEY and CDR2 SVGAGI come from the germline V gene. The CDR3, as DNA: TGTGCCAGCAGTTACTCGATCCTAGGGAAGACTCAGCCCCAGCATTTT. Amino acids: CASSYSILGKTQPQHF.

Ten or more counts support this clonotype. The rearrangement joins TRBV2 to TRBJ1-1; no clear D. V was cut by 4 bases and J by 1 base, with 10 bases left in between. The CDR3 has 14 residues. Germline CDR1 is SNHLY and CDR2 is FYNNEI. The CDR3 is CASSGLGTNTEAFF. The CDR3 nucleotides are TGTGCCAGCAGTGGACTAGGAACGAACACTGAAGCTTTCTTT.

The chain links TRBV6-1 to TRBJ2-7, with a weak D call TRBD1 (6 bases). This CDR3 has 12 residues. Germline V gives CDR1 MNHNS, CDR2 SASEGT. The germline V and J ends were trimmed by 8 bases and 2 bases, with 10 bases remaining between them. Here the CDR3 reads CASRQETYEQYF. The CDR3 DNA follows: TGTGCCAGCCGACAGGAAACCTACGAGCAGTACTTC.

This chain joins TRBV6-1 and TRBJ1-6, with a possible D match to TRBD1 (5 bases). Germline V CDR1 and CDR2: MNHNS, SASEGT. CDR3 size: 14 residues. The ends were cut back, 6 bases at V and 9 bases at J, with 15 bases in the middle. The CDR3 protein is CASRPPGTGSPLHF. In nucleotides, the CDR3 is TGTGCCAGCAGGCCTCCCGGGACGGGTTCACCCCTCCACTTT.